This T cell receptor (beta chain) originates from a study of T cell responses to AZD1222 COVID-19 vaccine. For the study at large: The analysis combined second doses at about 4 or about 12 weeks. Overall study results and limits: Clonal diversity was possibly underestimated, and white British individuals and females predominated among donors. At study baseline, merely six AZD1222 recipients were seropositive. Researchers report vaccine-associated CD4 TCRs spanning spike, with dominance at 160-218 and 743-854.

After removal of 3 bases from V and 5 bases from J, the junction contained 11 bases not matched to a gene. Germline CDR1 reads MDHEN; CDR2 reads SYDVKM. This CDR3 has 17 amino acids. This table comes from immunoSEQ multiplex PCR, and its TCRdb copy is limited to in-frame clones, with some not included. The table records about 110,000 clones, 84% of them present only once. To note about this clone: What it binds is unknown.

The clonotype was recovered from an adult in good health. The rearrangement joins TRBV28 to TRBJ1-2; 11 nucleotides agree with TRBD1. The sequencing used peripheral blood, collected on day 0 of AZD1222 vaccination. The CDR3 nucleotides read TGTGCCAGCAGTTTTCCCACGGACAGGGGGCGCCTATATGGCTACACCTTC. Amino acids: CASSFPTDRGRLYGYTF.